The 27 T cell receptor beta chains presented below share a single source sample, sequenced in a study of T cells in Graves' hyperthyroidism and ophthalmopathy. Amplification of TCR beta CDR3 regions was performed using RNA transcripts as template. In the first-round RT-PCR of the TCR CDR3, the HTBI primer set was used. TCRdb processed the multiplex PCR reads anew with MiXCR; each CDR3 protein has one entry. The table has 250,000 to 400,000 distinct CDR3 sequences, roughly 15% seen once. Specimen: blood. The receptor source for this set is a middle-aged woman with Graves' ophthalmopathy.

This clonotype was found many times. The CDR3 here is CSARRVGGYTF. The DNA for the CDR3 is TGCAGTGCTAGACGAGTAGGTGGCTACACCTTC. The genes are TRBV20-1 and TRBJ1-2, with D unresolved. Looked up from germline, CDR1 is DFQATT and CDR2 is SNEGSKA (reference sequence). Trimming took off 2 bases at V and 7 bases at J, with 8 bases between the two ends. The CDR3 covers 11 residues.

The chain uses TRBV4-1 and TRBJ2-5, with D maybe TRBD2 (5 bases). The V gene lost 1 base and the J gene lost 5 bases, with 11 bases spanning the gap. CDR3 length: 14 amino acids. Germline assignment: CDR1 MGHRA and CDR2 YSYEKL. The CDR3, as DNA: TGCGCCAGCAGCCAAGTGGGAGTTTATGAGACCCAGTACTTC. Its protein is CASSQVGVYETQYF.

This clonotype was recorded at least ten times. This sequence joins TRBV28 and TRBJ2-3; D not resolved. The ends were cut back, 7 bases at V and 6 bases at J, with 23 bases in the middle. Germline V gene lookup returns CDR1 MDHEN and CDR2 SYDVKM. This CDR3 spans 16 amino acids. The CDR3 region has the DNA TGTGCCAGCACCCCCCGTGGTGCGTTGAAGACGGATACGCAGTATTTT. This codes for CASTPRGALKTDTQYF.

This clonotype was found a few times. This chain uses TRBV29-1 with TRBJ1-2, with TRBD1 matching over 10 bases. CDR1 SQVTM and CDR2 ANQGSEA come from the germline V gene. The CDR3 has 16 residues. J lost 0 bases, V lost 1 base, and 5 bases had no gene match. The CDR3 sequence is CSVEGGTGDANYGYTF. Written as DNA, the CDR3 is TGCAGCGTTGAAGGGGGGACAGGGGACGCTAACTATGGCTACACCTTC.

This chain connects TRBV12-3 or TRBV12-4 to TRBJ2-1; 14 bases are shared with TRBD2. There are 15 residues in the CDR3. Trimming at V came to 7 bases and at J to 7 bases, leaving 6 bases not matched to a gene. This CDR3 is CASTRGLAGENEQFF. CDR3 nucleotides: TGTGCCAGCACTCGGGGACTAGCGGGAGAGAATGAGCAGTTCTTC.

The genes are TRBV20-1 and TRBJ1-2, with 7 bases identical to TRBD1. V gave up 6 bases and J gave up 5 bases; unmatched junction bases: 12. This CDR3 is built from 14 residues. Looked up from germline, CDR1 is DFQATT and CDR2 is SNEGSKA (reference sequence). CDR3 sequence: CSAGGDSEIYGYTF. In DNA, the CDR3 is TGCAGTGCCGGGGGGGACAGCGAAATTTATGGCTACACCTTC.

This clonotype was counted once. A read error may explain this, as a much larger clone is one base away. The chain is built from TRBV15 and TRBJ1-5; TRBD1 aligns across 8 bases. The length of the CDR3 is 15 residues. The germline V gene encodes CDR1 LNHNV and CDR2 YYDKDF (reference sequence). In DNA form, the CDR3 reads TGTGCCACCGGCAGAGCCCGACAGGGGTTTCAGCCCCAGCATTTT. Protein sequence: CATGRARQGFQPQHF.

This clonotype was detected many times. The rearrangement links TRBV2 to TRBJ1-1; unclear D gene. The V end lost 6 bases, the J end lost 2 bases, and 10 bases lay between the germline ends. The CDR3 is 13 amino acids. The germline V gene encodes CDR1 SNHLY and CDR2 FYNNEI. The CDR3 here is CASSAEGNTEAFF. The CDR3 nucleotides are TGTGCCAGCAGCGCGGAAGGTAACACTGAAGCTTTCTTT.

There are many counts of this clonotype. This sequence joins TRBV28 and TRBJ1-1; D uncertain. CDR3 size: 16 residues. The germline V gene has CDR1 MDHEN and CDR2 SYDVKM. V was clipped by 2 bases and J by 1 base, with 14 bases between them. The CDR3 loop reads CASSLRRRTRNTEAFF. Here the CDR3 DNA reads TGTGCCAGCAGTTTAAGGCGGCGCACCCGGAACACTGAAGCTTTCTTT.

There are a few counts of this clonotype. CDR3 DNA sequence: TGCGCCAGCAGTCTGAATCTAGAGCCCTACGAGCAGTACTTC. It specifies CASSLNLEPYEQYF. This chain uses TRBV4-1 with TRBJ2-7; D is uncertain. CDR3 size: 14 residues. Trimming removed 6 bases from V and 2 bases from J, with 14 bases in between. Germline V gives CDR1 MGHRA, CDR2 YSYEKL.

This clonotype has at least ten counts. The chain has TRBV5-8 and TRBJ2-2; 9 nucleotides line up with TRBD1. In germline, CDR1 is SGHTS, CDR2 YDEGEE. This CDR3 is 21 amino acids long. V trimming: 1 base; J trimming: 0 bases; junction bases outside the gene matches: 16. For the CDR3, the DNA is TGTGCCAGCAGCTTGCTCAATTGGGGACAGGGCAACCTTCCGAACACCGGGGAGCTGTTTTTT. Translating gives CASSLLNWGQGNLPNTGELFF.

This clonotype was observed a single time. This chain connects TRBV4-1 to TRBJ2-7; TRBD1 matches 7 bases. The CDR3 has 15 residues. Germline CDR1 reads MGHRA; CDR2 reads YSYEKL. The ends lost 6 bases at V and 4 bases at J; junction bases unmatched: 12. The CDR3 nucleotides read TGCGCCAGCAGAGACCCCACAGGGGCGATTTACGAGCAGTACTTC. Translation gives CASRDPTGAIYEQYF.

This clonotype was detected ten times or more. This sequence joins TRBV6-1 and TRBJ1-6; 11 bases map to TRBD1. Germline assignment: CDR1 MNHNS and CDR2 SASEGT. V was clipped by 6 bases and J by 9 bases; unmatched bases: 13. The CDR3 is 17 residues long. As DNA, the CDR3 is TGTGCCAGCAGATCCGGGACAGGGGGGATCGATGGTTCACCCCTCCACTTT. Its translation: CASRSGTGGIDGSPLHF.

The chain employs TRBV4-2 and TRBJ2-1, with 9 bases aligning to TRBD2. Germline CDR1 reads LGHNA; CDR2 reads YNFKEQ. The CDR3 loop spans 17 amino acids. The V segment lost 2 bases and the J segment 5 bases; nucleotides outside the gene matches: 10. The CDR3 nucleotides read TGTGCCAGCAGCCAACTTTTAAGCGGGAGGATTGACAATGAGCAGTTCTTC. This encodes CASSQLLSGRIDNEQFF.

This clonotype was picked up many times. The chain's CDR3 is CASTYDRAHTGELFF. The CDR3 region has the DNA TGTGCCAGTACCTACGACAGGGCTCACACCGGGGAGCTGTTTTTT. This chain links TRBV19 with TRBJ2-2; 7 bases fit TRBD1. This CDR3 contains 15 residues. Germline V gives CDR1 LNHDA, CDR2 SQIVND (reference sequence). V lost 7 bases and J lost 3; bases outside the gene matches: 8.

In its sample, this clonotype was seen a few times. The CDR3 bases are TGTGCCAGCAGCCAAGGAGGGCGAAGCTCCCTCTATGGCTACACCTTC. Its translation is CASSQGGRSSLYGYTF. The rearrangement joins TRBV9 to TRBJ1-2, with unresolved D. The V gene's germline CDR1 is SGDLS and CDR2 YYNGEE. The CDR3 has 16 residues. The ends were cut back, 4 bases at V and 4 bases at J, with 20 bases in the middle.

There are many counts of this clonotype. The genes are TRBV9 and TRBJ2-7; 7 nucleotides agree with TRBD2. The CDR3 is made up of 15 amino acids. V lost 0 bases and J lost 7; bases outside the gene matches: 10. CDR1 is SGDLS and CDR2 is YYNGEE in the germline V gene. The CDR3, as DNA: TGTGCCAGCAGCGTAGAGGGAGGGCGAATGTGGGAGCAGTACTTC. This gives the protein CASSVEGGRMWEQYF.

CDR3 bases: TGTGCCAGCAGCTTGGGCCAGGGGGGAGGCTCAGAGACCCAGTACTTC. It translates to CASSLGQGGGSETQYF. The chain links TRBV5-4 to TRBJ2-5, with D possibly TRBD1 on 7 matching bases. Trimming cost V 0 bases and J 4 bases, with 16 bases left between them. This CDR3 contains 16 residues. Germline V CDR1 and CDR2: SGHNT, YYREEE (reference sequence).

This clonotype was detected many times. At one end, the junction sequence differs from germline, possibly due to a read error. This chain uses TRBV7-7 with TRBJ2-5; 7 bases are a match to TRBD2. The CDR3 length is 14 residues. Germline V gives CDR1 SSHAT, CDR2 FNYEAQ (reference sequence). The DNA for the CDR3 is TGTGCTAGCACCGCGAGACGGGGGGAAGAGACCCAGTACTTC. Encoded protein: CASTARRGEETQYF.

This clonotype came up many times. This chain joins TRBV20-1 and TRBJ1-1; a weak D match, TRBD1 (5 bases). Trimming took off 0 bases at V and 0 bases at J, with 11 bases between the two ends. Germline CDR1 is DFQATT and CDR2 is SNEGSKA (reference sequence). This CDR3 comprises 15 residues. The DNA of the CDR3 is TGCAGTGCTAGAGATCCGGGGCGGATGAACACTGAAGCTTTCTTT. Translated: CSARDPGRMNTEAFF.

This clonotype was observed many times. The rearrangement joins TRBV28 to TRBJ2-7, with TRBD1 matching over 10 bases. CDR1 is MDHEN, CDR2 SYDVKM, per germline. The CDR3 has 15 residues. Trimming cost V 6 bases and J 4 bases; bases outside gene matches: 9. The chain's CDR3 is CASREYGTGAYEQYF. CDR3 bases: TGTGCCAGCAGGGAATACGGGACAGGGGCGTACGAGCAGTACTTC. Looking up the rest from reference TRBV28 and TRBJ2-7 gives the full variable domain: DVKVTQSSRYLVKRTGEKVFLECVQDMDHENMFWYRQDPGLGLRLIYFSYDVKMKEKGDIPEGYSVSREKKERFSLILESASTNQTSMYLCASREYGTGAYEQYFGPGTRLTVT.

This clonotype was detected many times. The rearrangement links TRBV11-2 to TRBJ1-1; no definite D call. CDR1 SGHAT and CDR2 FQNNGV come from the germline V gene. The CDR3 is 15 amino acids. V was clipped by 2 bases and J by 4 bases, with 14 bases between them. The CDR3 region has the DNA TGTGCCAGCAGCTTATATTTGGGTAAGGGCACTGAAGCTTTCTTT. Protein product: CASSLYLGKGTEAFF.

V gene TRBV9 combines with J gene TRBJ2-1; D possibly corresponds to TRBD2 (7 bases). V lost 4 bases, J lost 8 bases, and 19 bases lay in between. This CDR3 spans 15 amino acids. The V gene's germline CDR1 is SGDLS and CDR2 YYNGEE. CDR3 protein: CASSPGGGGSHEQFF. CDR3 nucleotides: TGTGCCAGCAGCCCCGGCGGGGGCGGGAGCCATGAGCAGTTCTTC.

The count of this clonotype is one. V and J are TRBV3-1 and TRBJ1-1, with TRBD1 matching over 8 bases. V shed 5 bases and J 3 bases; nucleotides not matched to a gene: 20. CDR1 and CDR2 (germline): LGHDT, YNNKEL (reference sequence). The CDR3 runs 19 residues. The chain's CDR3 is CASSAKGQGRRPGHTEAFF. DNA for the CDR3: TGTGCCAGCAGCGCTAAAGGACAGGGTCGACGCCCCGGGCACACTGAAGCTTTCTTT.

This clonotype was observed a few times. The rearrangement links TRBV5-5 to TRBJ1-1; D unresolved. The V end lost 4 bases, the J end lost 6 bases, and 19 bases lay between the germline ends. The CDR3 runs 15 residues. The V gene's germline CDR1 is SGHKS and CDR2 YYEKEE (reference sequence). CDR3 sequence reads: CASSPRSDGRAEAFF. The CDR3 DNA sequence: TGTGCCAGCAGCCCCCGCTCCGACGGGAGGGCTGAAGCTTTCTTT.

This clonotype has ten or more counts. The chain couples TRBV15 to TRBJ2-3; D may be TRBD2 (5 bases). The V end was cut by 0 bases, the J end by 4 bases, with 17 bases between. The CDR3 spans 17 residues. CDR1 and CDR2 from the germline V gene are LNHNV and YYDKDF (reference sequence). As DNA, the CDR3 is TGTGCCACCAGCAGAGATCGGGGTAGAGGGTTCCCAGATACGCAGTATTTT. Translating gives CATSRDRGRGFPDTQYF. The complete variable domain, with remaining parts taken from reference TRBV15 and TRBJ2-3, reads DAMVIQNPRYQVTQFGKPVTLSCSQTLNHNVMYWYQQKSSQAPKLLFHYYDKDFNNEADTPDNFQSRRPNTSFCFLDIRSPGLGDTAMYLCATSRDRGRGFPDTQYFGPGTRLTVL.

The chain recombines TRBV7-9 with TRBJ1-5; weak D call: TRBD1 (5 bases). The CDR3 totals 15 residues. The V and J ends lost 5 bases and 3 bases respectively, with 14 bases between them. Germline lookup yields CDR1 SEHNR and CDR2 FQNEAQ (reference sequence). The chain's CDR3 is CASSLGSGNNQPQHF. CDR3 DNA sequence: TGTGCCAGCAGCCTTGGGTCAGGGAACAATCAGCCCCAGCATTTT.